This TCR beta chain was observed in a study of T cell responses to AZD1222 COVID-19 vaccine. Findings and caveats of the study: Among the donors, most were white British and more were female, and clonal diversity was possibly underestimated. Distributed over spike, vaccine-associated CD4 TCRs predominated at 160-218 and 743-854. Sampled repertoires all dated from after the peak T cell response. The number of AZD1222 recipients seropositive at baseline was only 6 or 7.

CDR1 SGHTA and CDR2 FQGNSA come from the germline V gene. CDR3 length: 18 residues. V dropped 1 base and J dropped 5; count of bases not matched to a gene: 14. The assay was immunoSEQ multiplex PCR, and TCRdb's table has in-frame clones only and misses some. The sample has roughly 100,000 clones, 88% seen once. For this clone: As yet, its antigen is unknown.

This sequence joins TRBV7-2 and TRBJ2-1; the match to TRBD2 covers 7 bases. This clonotype originated in an adult in good health. Sequenced here: peripheral blood, sampled on day 0 of AZD1222 vaccination. CDR3 residues: CASSLVEGPTSWNNEQFF. DNA for the CDR3: TGTGCCAGCAGCTTAGTGGAGGGACCGACTAGCTGGAACAATGAGCAGTTCTTC.